Each of the 3 T cell receptor beta chains below was sequenced from the same sample in a study of vaccination effects on CD4 cells after COVID-19. Peptide-pool stimulation followed by sequencing identified expanded antigen-specific CD4+ clonotypes in the ViraFEST assay. Cultured cells yielded isolated CD4+ T cells after nine to ten days. Participants were given two doses of BNT162b2 or mRNA-1273 vaccine. Their antigen targets remain unknown. Data came from immunoSEQ multiplex PCR; TCRdb stores just in-frame clones and leaves some out. The table lists roughly 15,000 clones, about two thirds of them singletons. The sample here was CD4+ T cells from PBMCs cultured with SARS-CoV-2 spike peptides, taken after COVID-19 vaccination. Source of these receptors: a human donor who received a COVID-19 vaccine.

This chain uses TRBV7-3 with TRBJ2-1, with 8 bases matching TRBD2. CDR3 length: 17 residues. Trimming cost V 5 bases and J 2 bases; bases outside gene matches: 11. The V gene's germline CDR1 is SGHTA and CDR2 FQGTGA. Written as DNA, the CDR3 is TGTGCCAGCAGCCAATACGCCCGGACTAGCACCTACAATGAGCAGTTCTTC. Amino acids: CASSQYARTSTYNEQFF.

V is TRBV6-4 and J is TRBJ2-7; D is tentatively TRBD1 or TRBD2 (6 bases each). The CDR3 is made up of 16 amino acids. V lost 4 bases to trimming and J lost 3 bases, with 19 bases between them. CDR1 is MRHNA, CDR2 SNTAGT, per germline. The CDR3 region has the DNA TGTGCCAGCAGTGCCCCTGGGGGGCCGTTCTTCTACGAGCAGTACTTC. It codes for CASSAPGGPFFYEQYF.

The rearrangement joins TRBV5-4 to TRBJ2-3; TRBD2 might be the D (6 bases). Germline values: CDR1 SGHNT, CDR2 YYREEE (reference sequence). This CDR3 region has 14 residues. The germline V and J ends were trimmed by 5 bases and 3 bases, with 13 bases remaining between them. CDR3 loop: CASSSTRATDTQYF. As DNA, the CDR3 is TGTGCCAGCAGTTCGACTAGGGCTACAGATACGCAGTATTTT.